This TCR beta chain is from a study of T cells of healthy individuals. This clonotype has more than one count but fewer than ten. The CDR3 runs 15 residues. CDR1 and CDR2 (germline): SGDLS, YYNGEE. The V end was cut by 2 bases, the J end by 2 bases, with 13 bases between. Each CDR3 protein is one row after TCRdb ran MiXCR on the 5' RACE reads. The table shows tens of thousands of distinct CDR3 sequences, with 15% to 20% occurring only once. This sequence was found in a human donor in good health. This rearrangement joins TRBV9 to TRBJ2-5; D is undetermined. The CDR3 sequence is CASSVVPTVQETQYF. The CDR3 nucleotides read TGTGCCAGCAGCGTGGTCCCGACTGTGCAAGAGACCCAGTACTTC. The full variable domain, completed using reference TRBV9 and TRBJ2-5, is DSGVTQTPKHLITATGQRVTLRCSPRSGDLSVYWYQQSLDQGLQFLIQYYNGEERAKGNILERFSAQQFPDLHSELNLSSLELGDSALYFCASSVVPTVQETQYFGPGTRLLVL.